This TCR beta chain was captured by sequencing in a study of shared clonotypes between healthy human individuals (TCRdb year 2020). A note on the overall study: A couple of women and a few men aged 18 to 49 years were included in the cohort. Leukapheresis yielded between about 0.9 and 9.5 billion PBMCs per donor. The study deeply sequenced blood TCR repertoires of about five healthy adults to estimate repertoire size and the extent of clonotype sharing between individuals. To increase sequencing depth and limit assay-specific biases, TCR repertoire library preparation and sequencing were carried out by different laboratories using diverse techniques. Per donor, three plates each were used for CD4 naive and CD4 memory, two for CD8 naive, and one for CD8 memory. Paper-wide results and their limitations: Incomplete sequencing was indicated by rarefaction of sorted-subset datasets, despite the large sequencing depth. Compared with non-shared clonotypes, the clonotypes found in all four sorted-subset donors had higher generation probabilities. Naive subsets generally had larger estimated clonotype richness than memory subsets did. Based on pairwise subsampling, the degree of clonotype sharing among donors was expected to be affected by sequencing depth. When a handful of donors were compared, the shared fraction of clonotypes was 5% to 6.5% for naive CD4, approximately 3.5% for naive CD8, 2.3% for memory CD4, and about 0.36% for memory CD8. Sampling was limited to blood, and TCR repertoires in tissue likely differ from TCR repertoires in blood. Because the study included only a small number of donors, the genetic and exposure-history diversity represented was limited.

TCR CDR3 regions were amplified from genomic DNA by multiplex PCR using the deep immunoSEQ assay. Genomic DNA extracted from each cell subset was distributed evenly over all wells of several immunoSEQ 96-well plates, and each plate served as one replicate. For sorted subsets, 150 to 200 ng genomic DNA, equal to 25,000 to 35,000 T cell genomes, was loaded into each replicate PCR. Purified libraries were quantified with a Qubit 3.0 fluorometer, sized on a Bioanalyzer 2100, and re-quantified with the KAPA Library Quantification kit. Each immunoSEQ 96-well plate was sequenced on its own single-read 150-cycle Illumina NextSeq 550 flow cell. The published analysis was carried out like this. Because the immunoSEQ output held only junctional sequences and lacked quality scores, the filtering could not match the filtering applied to full-length reads. Sequences were annotated with PyIR, a Python wrapper for IgBLAST v1.9, using IMGT germline references to assign V/J genes and CDR3. Reads with weak V/J assignments (E-value above 1e-6), missing CDR3, stop codons, out-of-frame junctions, or ambiguous translated residues were removed. V3J clonotypes were defined by identical inferred V gene, J gene, and CDR3 amino acid sequence. Percentage overlap between repertoires was computed as shared unique clonotypes divided by the size of the smaller repertoire. Richness of each repertoire was evaluated using RTK rarefaction, the Chao1 estimator, and Recon v2.1 estimates of unobserved clonotypes. Generation probabilities were computed with OLGA for all TCRbeta clonotypes obtained by the gDNA method from several donors. TCRdb limited this immuneACCESS table to in-frame rearrangements with V and J called. A share of clones is missing; checked studies link under half to unresolved V genes, and the rest is unexplained. V, J and clone size are taken as reported in that table, and D and trimming were inferred from the DNA itself. The sample includes roughly 760,000 clones, with over 65% observed a single time. Of the sample, 1.5% to 2% falls within the top ten clones.

The donors were healthy, HIV-negative adults who had no recently reported acute infections or vaccinations. Only Caucasian adults living in Nashville, Tennessee, USA were represented among the donors. Magnetic negative selection was used to enrich CD4+ T cells, after which naive cells were positively selected on CD45RA and the negative fraction became the memory subset. Blood was collected by leukapheresis, and PBMCs were isolated by Ficoll-Histopaque density gradient centrifugation and then cryopreserved in liquid nitrogen vapor phase. Analytical flow cytometry was used to check the purity and quantity of each magnetically sorted T cell population. From each sorted fraction, genomic DNA was isolated and quantified by UV absorbance on a Nanodrop 2000c. Of note for this clone: Its antigen is unknown. No base qualities exist here, and no much larger clone lies one base off it.

The CDR3, cysteine through phenylalanine, is 15 amino acids long. The kept DNA is CDR3 alone, 45 bases in frame from the first base. Taken from the germline V gene, the CDR1 and CDR2 loops are MNHEY and SVGAGI. The junction carries 12 bases between V and J, which are trimmed by 2 bases and 4 bases respectively. This receptor was identified in a woman in her thirties in good health. The sequencing input was memory CD4+ T cells sorted from blood. This specimen's cell subset or site label, per the study, means: CD45RA-negative fraction. The V and J segments used are TRBV6-5 and TRBJ2-1; the D region is possibly TRBD1 or TRBD2, each matching across 6 bases. The CDR3 protein: CASSYDRGAYNEQFF. The nucleotide sequence is given as TGTGCCAGCAGTTACGATAGGGGGGCTTACAATGAGCAGTTCTTC.